The rows below give T cell receptor beta chains drawn from one sample of a study of blood T cell repertoires in COVID-19. Measured with immunoSEQ multiplex PCR; TCRdb has only the in-frame clones, and not every one. The table shows more than 300,000 clones, with roughly 90% occurring only once. Material: PBMCs or T cells enriched from blood (not recorded which). The receptors derive from a woman aged 25 to 45 who had been exposed to COVID-19. Both conserved end residues are part of each CDR3. D genes are given only for firm matches. Size tells how often a clone was seen (once, few, many) or the class of an expanded clone, and some rows leave it out.

size	V	D	J	CDR3	DNA
-	TRBV6-5	TRBD2	TRBJ2-7	CASSQGLALGKEQYF	TGTGCCAGCAGCCAAGGACTAGCGCTCGGGAAGGAGCAGTACTTC
-	TRBV4-2	-	TRBJ2-2	CASSQDRYNTGELFF	TGTGCCAGCAGCCAAGATCGGTACAACACCGGGGAGCTGTTTTTT
-	TRBV4-1	TRBD1	TRBJ2-5	CASRRTGTGETQYF	TGCGCCAGCAGGCGGACAGGGACGGGAGAGACCCAGTACTTC
-	TRBV3-1/TRBV3-2	-	TRBJ1-6	CASSQRSVYSPLHF	TGTGCCAGCAGCCAGCGGTCGGTATACTCACCCCTCCACTTT
-	TRBV7-3	-	TRBJ2-3	CASSLTGQGTDTQYF	TGTGCCAGCAGCTTAACGGGTCAGGGGACAGATACGCAGTATTTT
-	TRBV27	TRBD1	TRBJ2-1	CASTRPGTGDVQFF	TGTGCCAGCACGCGCCCCGGGACAGGGGATGTGCAGTTCTTC
-	TRBV11-2	-	TRBJ1-2	CASSFTGSTTYGYTF	TGTGCCAGCAGCTTCACAGGGTCTACGACCTATGGCTACACCTTC
-	TRBV3-1/TRBV3-2	TRBD1	TRBJ1-1	CASSPTGAYTEAFF	TGTGCCAGCAGCCCGACAGGGGCCTACACTGAAGCTTTCTTT
-	TRBV4-1	-	TRBJ1-1	CASSQVGILNTEAFF	TGCGCCAGCAGCCAAGTGGGCATATTGAACACTGAAGCTTTCTTT
-	TRBV5-4	TRBD1	TRBJ1-2	CASSLTQGGGYTF	TGTGCCAGCAGCTTGACGCAGGGGGGTGGCTACACCTTC
-	TRBV11-3	-	TRBJ2-7	CASSLAPGGAYEQYF	TGTGCCAGCAGCTTAGCACCTGGCGGGGCCTACGAGCAGTACTTC
-	TRBV28	-	TRBJ1-1	CASSLSLLGGWTEAFF	TGTGCCAGCAGCCTCTCTTTACTCGGGGGTTGGACTGAAGCTTTCTTT
-	TRBV7-9	TRBD1	TRBJ1-1	CASSLGDRSLSNTEAFF	TGTGCCAGCAGCTTAGGGGACAGATCCCTTTCGAACACTGAAGCTTTCTTT
-	TRBV6-5	TRBD1	TRBJ1-2	CASKLTRGHYYGYTF	TGTGCCAGCAAATTGACCAGGGGGCACTACTATGGCTACACCTTC
once	TRBV30	-	TRBJ2-7	CAWSWYSSYEQYF	TGTGCCTGGAGTTGGTACAGCTCCTACGAGCAGTACTTC
-	TRBV23-1	-	TRBJ2-2	CASSQSPGELFF	TGCGCCAGCAGTCAGTCTCCCGGGGAGCTGTTTTTT
-	TRBV7-3	TRBD2	TRBJ2-3	CASSSSGGAGDTQYF	TGTGCCAGCAGCTCGAGCGGGGGGGCCGGTGATACGCAGTATTTT
few	TRBV7-2	TRBD2	TRBJ2-1	CASSPLPAGYYNEQFF	TGTGCCAGCAGCCCACTGCCAGCGGGGTACTACAATGAGCAGTTCTTC
-	TRBV7-2	TRBD1	TRBJ1-2	CASSPLRGTGPRFYGYTF	TGTGCCAGCTCCCCTCTGCGTGGGACAGGGCCCCGATTCTATGGCTACACCTTC
-	TRBV5-1	-	TRBJ2-7	CASSLRYSYEQYF	TGCGCCAGCAGCTTGCGCTACTCCTACGAGCAGTACTTC
-	TRBV2	TRBD2	TRBJ2-7	CASSRGTTYEQYF	TGTGCCAGCAGCCGAGGGACTACCTACGAGCAGTACTTC
-	TRBV7-2	-	TRBJ2-2	CASMDRITNTGELFF	TGTGCCAGCATGGACAGAATAACGAACACCGGGGAGCTGTTTTTT